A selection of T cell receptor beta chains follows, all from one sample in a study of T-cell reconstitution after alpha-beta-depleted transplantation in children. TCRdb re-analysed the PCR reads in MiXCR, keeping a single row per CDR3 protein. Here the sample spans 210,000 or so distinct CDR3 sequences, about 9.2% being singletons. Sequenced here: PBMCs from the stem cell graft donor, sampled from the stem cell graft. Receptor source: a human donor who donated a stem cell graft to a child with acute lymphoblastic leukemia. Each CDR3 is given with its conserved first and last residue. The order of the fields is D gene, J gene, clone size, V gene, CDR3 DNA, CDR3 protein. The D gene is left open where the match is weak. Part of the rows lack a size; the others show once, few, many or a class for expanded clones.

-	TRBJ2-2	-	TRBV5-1	TGCGCCAGCAGTCGGCAGGGTATCAGCGGGGAGCTGTTTTTT	CASSRQGISGELFF
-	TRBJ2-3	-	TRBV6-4	TGTGCCAGCAGTGACTCCTTCGGGGCGCAGGCAGATACGCAGTATTTT	CASSDSFGAQADTQYF
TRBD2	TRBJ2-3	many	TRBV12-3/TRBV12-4	TGTGCCAGCCTAATACGCCTAGCGGGGGAAGATACGCAGTATTTT	CASLIRLAGEDTQYF
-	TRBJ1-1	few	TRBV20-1	TGCAGTGCTAGTAGGGGCATTGGGAACACTGAAGCTTTCTTT	CSASRGIGNTEAFF
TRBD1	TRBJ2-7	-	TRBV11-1	TGTGCCAGCAGCTTCTCCGGACAGGGAATTAGGGTAAACTACGAGCAGTACTTC	CASSFSGQGIRVNYEQYF
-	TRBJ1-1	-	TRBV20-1	TGCAGTGCGACTAAAATGGGGTCTGAAGCTTTCTTT	CSATKMGSEAFF
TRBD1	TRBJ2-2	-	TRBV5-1	TGCGCCAGCAGCTCGGTGGGACAGGAAAACACCGGGGAGCTGTTTTTT	CASSSVGQENTGELFF
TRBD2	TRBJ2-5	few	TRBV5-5	TGTGCCAGCAGCTTCCCGGGGGGCCAAGAGACCCAGTACTTC	CASSFPGGQETQYF
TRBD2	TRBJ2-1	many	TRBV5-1	TGCGCCAGCAGTAGTAGCGGGGTTTACCATGAGCAGTTCTTC	CASSSSGVYHEQFF
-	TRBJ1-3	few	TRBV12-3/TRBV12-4	TGTGCCAGCAGTGAGATTTCCTCTGGAAACACCATATATTTT	CASSEISSGNTIYF
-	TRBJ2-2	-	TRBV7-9	TGTGCCAGCAGCCTAAGGACGAGGCCCGGGGAGCTGTTTTTT	CASSLRTRPGELFF
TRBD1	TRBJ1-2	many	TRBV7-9	TGTGCCAGCAGCTCCCCGACAGGGTACTATGGCTACACCTTC	CASSSPTGYYGYTF
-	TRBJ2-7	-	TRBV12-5	TGTGCTAGTGGTTTGGTACTAGGTTGGGCTTCCAAGTGGGAGCAGTACTTC	CASGLVLGWASKWEQYF
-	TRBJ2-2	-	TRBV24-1	TGTGCCACCAGTGATTCCCAGGGTCCCCTAACCACCGGGGAGCTGTTTTTT	CATSDSQGPLTTGELFF
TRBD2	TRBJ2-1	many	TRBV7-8	TGTGCCAGCAGCAGACCGGGACTAGCGGCTGAGCAGTTCTTC	CASSRPGLAAEQFF
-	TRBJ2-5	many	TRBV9	TGTGCCAGCAGCGCGCTTAGGGGCTCCGGCACCCAGTACTTC	CASSALRGSGTQYF
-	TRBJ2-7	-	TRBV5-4	TGTGCCAGCAGCTCGGGCTTTCGTAACGACGAGCAGTACTTC	CASSSGFRNDEQYF
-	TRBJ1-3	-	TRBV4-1	TGCGCCAGCAGCCGGGGGGCAGGAAACACCATATATTTT	CASSRGAGNTIYF
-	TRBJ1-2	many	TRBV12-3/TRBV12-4	TGTGCCAGCAGTCTGGGACTTAACTATGGCTACACCTTC	CASSLGLNYGYTF
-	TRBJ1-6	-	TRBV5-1	TGCGCCAGCAGCTTGGATGGGGTGGTAACGGATAATTCACCCCTCCACTTT	CASSLDGVVTDNSPLHF
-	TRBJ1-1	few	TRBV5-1	TGCGCCAGCAGCCGGGGACGGCTCCAGAACACTGAAGCTTTCTTT	CASSRGRLQNTEAFF
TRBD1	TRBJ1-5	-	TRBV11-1	TGTGCCAGCAGCTTCACGGCAGGGGGAGATTATAGCAATCAGCCCCAGCATTTT	CASSFTAGGDYSNQPQHF
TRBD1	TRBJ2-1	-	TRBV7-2	TGTGCCAGCAGCTTAGTGGGGACAGGCACCAATGAGCAGTTCTTC	CASSLVGTGTNEQFF
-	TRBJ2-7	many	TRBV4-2	TGTGCCAGCAGTCCGGGAAAATACGAGCAGTACTTC	CASSPGKYEQYF
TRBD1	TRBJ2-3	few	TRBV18	TGTGCCAGCTCACCACGACAGGGGGCGATCACAGATACGCAGTATTTT	CASSPRQGAITDTQYF
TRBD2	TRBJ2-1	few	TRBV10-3	TGTGCCATCATTGGGACTAGCGGGGGGGCCTCTCATGAGCAGTTCTTC	CAIIGTSGGASHEQFF
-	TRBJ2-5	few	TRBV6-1	TGTGCCAGCAGAAACGGGTGGGGGCCCCAAGAGACCCAGTACTTC	CASRNGWGPQETQYF
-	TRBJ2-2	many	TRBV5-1	TGCGCCAGCAGCTTGACCACGAACACCGGGGAGCTGTTTTTT	CASSLTTNTGELFF
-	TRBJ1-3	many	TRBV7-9	TGTGCCAGCAGCTCAAACTCTGGAAACACCATATATTTT	CASSSNSGNTIYF
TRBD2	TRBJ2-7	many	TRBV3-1	TGTGCCAGCAGCCAACTAGCGGGGGCTACCTACGAGCAGTACTTC	CASSQLAGATYEQYF
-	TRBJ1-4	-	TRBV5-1	TGCGCCAGCAGCCGTTCCGGGGGGTCAACTAATGAAAAACTGTTTTTT	CASSRSGGSTNEKLFF
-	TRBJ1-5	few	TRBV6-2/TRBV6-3	TGTGCCAGCAAGGGTTGGGGGATCTTGGCCCAGCATTTT	CASKGWGILAQHF
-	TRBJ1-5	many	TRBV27	TGTGCCAGCAGAGCAGGGGCTCAGCCCCAGCATTTT	CASRAGAQPQHF
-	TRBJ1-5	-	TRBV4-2	TGTGCCAGCAGCCAAGAACTAAGGGCCTTGCAGCCCCAGCATTTT	CASSQELRALQPQHF
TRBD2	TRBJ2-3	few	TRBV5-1	TGCGCCAGCAGCTTCGGAGCGGGGCGCACAGATACGCAGTATTTT	CASSFGAGRTDTQYF
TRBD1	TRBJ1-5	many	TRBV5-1	TGCGCCAGTCGGGACAGAGATAATCAGCCCCAGCATTTT	CASRDRDNQPQHF
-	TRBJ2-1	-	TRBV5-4	TGTGCCAGCAGCCCTACTAGGGACAATGAGCAGTTCTTC	CASSPTRDNEQFF
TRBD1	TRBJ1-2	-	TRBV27	TGTGCCAGCAGTTTAGAGAGACAGGGTAACTATGGCTACACCTTC	CASSLERQGNYGYTF
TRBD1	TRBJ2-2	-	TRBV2	TGTGTCAGCAGTGAAGTCAGGGGGTACACCGGGGAGCTGTTTTTT	CVSSEVRGYTGELFF
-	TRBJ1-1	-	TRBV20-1	TGCAGTGCTCTTGTAGGACCCTTGGGGACTGAAGCTTTCTTT	CSALVGPLGTEAFF
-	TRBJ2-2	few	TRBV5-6	TGTGCCAGCAGCTCGTCCTTGGCCCGGGGCACCGGGGAGCTGTTTTTT	CASSSSLARGTGELFF
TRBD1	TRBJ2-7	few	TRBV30	TGTGCCTGGGCAGGGGGCCGGTCCTACGAGCAGTACTTC	CAWAGGRSYEQYF
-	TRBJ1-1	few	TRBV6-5	TGTGCCAGCAGTTACTCCGGCGTCGGGGGTTTGAACACTGAAGCTTTCTTT	CASSYSGVGGLNTEAFF
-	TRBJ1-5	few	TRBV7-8	TGTGCCAGCAGCTTAGAGGGTCAGGCCGCCAATCAGCCCCAGCATTTT	CASSLEGQAANQPQHF
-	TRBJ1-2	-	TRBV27	TGTGCCAGCAGTTTAAAATACAGGGCGGGAGACTATGGCTACACCTTC	CASSLKYRAGDYGYTF
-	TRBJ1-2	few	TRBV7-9	TGTGCCAGTGGTCCGGGGGACTATGGCTACACCTTC	CASGPGDYGYTF
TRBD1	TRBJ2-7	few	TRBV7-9	TGTGCCAGCAGGCCCGGGACAGTCGACGAGCAGTACTTC	CASRPGTVDEQYF
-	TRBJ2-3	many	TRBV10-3	TGTGCCATCGGAAGCACAGATACGCAGTATTTT	CAIGSTDTQYF
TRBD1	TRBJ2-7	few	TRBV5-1	TGCGCCAGCAGTTTAAAATCATCGACAGGGGGAACCTACGAGCAGTACTTC	CASSLKSSTGGTYEQYF
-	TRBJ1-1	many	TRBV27	TGTGCCAGCAGTTTGGTTTGGCGATCTGAAGCTTTCTTT	CASSLVWRSEAFF
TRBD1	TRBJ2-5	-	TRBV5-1	TGCGCCAGCAGCTTACAGACAGGGGGATGGCAAGAGACCCAGTACTTC	CASSLQTGGWQETQYF
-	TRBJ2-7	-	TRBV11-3	TGTGCCAGCAGCCCTAACGACAGAGCCTACGAGCAGTACTTC	CASSPNDRAYEQYF